This T cell receptor (beta chain) was retrieved from a study of T cell responses to AZD1222 COVID-19 vaccine. Germline V gene lookup returns CDR1 SEHNR and CDR2 FQNEAQ (reference sequence). This CDR3 spans 16 amino acids. Deletions cut 0 bases from V and 0 bases from J, with 9 bases between. Overall study results and limits: CD4 TCRs covered the whole spike, strongest at regions 160-218 and 743-854. Baseline serology detected seropositivity in only six AZD1222 recipients. Repertoire sampling happened only post peak T cell response.

Comments on this clone: Its antigen remains unknown.

Second-dose groups at about 4 or about 12 weeks were pooled. The protocol was immunoSEQ multiplex PCR, while the TCRdb copy is restricted to in-frame clones and leaves out a portion. Here the sample spans approximately 100,000 clones, about 89% being singletons. The clonotype was recovered from an adult who received the AZD1222 COVID-19 vaccine. Material: peripheral blood, obtained 28 days after the second AZD1222 dose. The chain uses TRBV7-9 and TRBJ1-3; possible D gene TRBD1, 5 bases. The CDR3 sequence is CASSLAAGISGNTIYF. The DNA of the CDR3 is TGTGCCAGCAGCTTAGCGGCAGGGATCTCTGGAAACACCATATATTTT.